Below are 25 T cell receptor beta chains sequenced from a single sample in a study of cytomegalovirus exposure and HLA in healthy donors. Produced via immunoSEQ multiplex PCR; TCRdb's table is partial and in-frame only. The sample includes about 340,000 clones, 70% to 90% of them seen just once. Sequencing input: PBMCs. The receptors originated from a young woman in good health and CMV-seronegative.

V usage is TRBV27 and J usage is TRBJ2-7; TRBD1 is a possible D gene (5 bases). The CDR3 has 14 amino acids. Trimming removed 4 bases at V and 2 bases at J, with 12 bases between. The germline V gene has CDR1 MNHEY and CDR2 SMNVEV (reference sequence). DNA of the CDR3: TGTGCCAGCAGTTCCGTTGACAGCCCCTACGAGCAGTACTTC. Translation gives CASSSVDSPYEQYF.

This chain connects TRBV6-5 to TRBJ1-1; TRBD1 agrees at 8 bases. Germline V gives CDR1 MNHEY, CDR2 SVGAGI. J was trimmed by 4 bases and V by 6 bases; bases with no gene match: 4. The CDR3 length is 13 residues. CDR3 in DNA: TGTGCCAGCAGGCCCAGGGGGCCCACTGAAGCTTTCTTT. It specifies CASRPRGPTEAFF.

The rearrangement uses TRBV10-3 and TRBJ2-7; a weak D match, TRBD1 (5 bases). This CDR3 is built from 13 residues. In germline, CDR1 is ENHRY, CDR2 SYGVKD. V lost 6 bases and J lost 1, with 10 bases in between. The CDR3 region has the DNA TGTGCCATCAGCCTCACAGGATCCTACGAGCAGTACTTC. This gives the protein CAISLTGSYEQYF.

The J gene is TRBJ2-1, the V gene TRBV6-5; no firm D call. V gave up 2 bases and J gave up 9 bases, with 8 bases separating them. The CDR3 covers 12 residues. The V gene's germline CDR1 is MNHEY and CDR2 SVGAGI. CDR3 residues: CASSYLNGEQFF. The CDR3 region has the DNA TGTGCCAGCAGTTACCTTAACGGTGAGCAGTTCTTC.

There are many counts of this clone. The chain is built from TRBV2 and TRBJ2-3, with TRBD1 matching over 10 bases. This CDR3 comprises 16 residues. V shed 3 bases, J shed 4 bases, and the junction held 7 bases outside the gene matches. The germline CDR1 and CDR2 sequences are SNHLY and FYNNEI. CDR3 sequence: CASSEDRDRGPDTQYF. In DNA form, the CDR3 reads TGTGCCAGCAGTGAGGACCGGGACAGGGGTCCAGATACGCAGTATTTT.

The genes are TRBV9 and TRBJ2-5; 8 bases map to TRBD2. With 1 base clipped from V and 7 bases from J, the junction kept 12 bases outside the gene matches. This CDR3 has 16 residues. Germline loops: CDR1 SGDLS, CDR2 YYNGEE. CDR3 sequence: CASSVNDLGAGGTQYF. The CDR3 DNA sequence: TGTGCCAGCAGCGTAAACGACTTGGGGGCGGGAGGGACCCAGTACTTC.

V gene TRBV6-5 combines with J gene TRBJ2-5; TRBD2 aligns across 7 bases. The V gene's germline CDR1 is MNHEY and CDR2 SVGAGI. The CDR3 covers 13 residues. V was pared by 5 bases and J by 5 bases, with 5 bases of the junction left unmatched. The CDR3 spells CASSKGLRETQYF. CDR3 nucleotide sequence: TGTGCCAGCAGTAAGGGACTACGGGAGACCCAGTACTTC.

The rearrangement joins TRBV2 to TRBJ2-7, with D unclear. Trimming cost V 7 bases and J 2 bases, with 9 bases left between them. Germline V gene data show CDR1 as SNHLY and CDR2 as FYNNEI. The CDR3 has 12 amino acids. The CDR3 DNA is TGTGCCAGCAATGCAGACACCTACGAGCAGTACTTC. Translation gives CASNADTYEQYF.

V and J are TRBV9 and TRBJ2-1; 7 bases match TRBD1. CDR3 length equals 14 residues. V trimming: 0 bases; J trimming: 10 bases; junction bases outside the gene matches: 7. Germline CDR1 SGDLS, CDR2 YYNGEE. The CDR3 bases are TGTGCCAGCAGCGTAGGAAGGGGGCTGGGCGAGCAGTTCTTC. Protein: CASSVGRGLGEQFF. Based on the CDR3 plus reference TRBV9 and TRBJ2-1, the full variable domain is DSGVTQTPKHLITATGQRVTLRCSPRSGDLSVYWYQQSLDQGLQFLIQYYNGEERAKGNILERFSAQQFPDLHSELNLSSLELGDSALYFCASSVGRGLGEQFFGPGTRLTVL.

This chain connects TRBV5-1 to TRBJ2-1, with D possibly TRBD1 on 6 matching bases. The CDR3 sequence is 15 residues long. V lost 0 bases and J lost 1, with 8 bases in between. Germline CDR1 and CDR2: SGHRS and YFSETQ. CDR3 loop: CASSLETGSYNEQFF. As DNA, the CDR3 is TGCGCCAGCAGCTTGGAGACAGGATCCTACAATGAGCAGTTCTTC.

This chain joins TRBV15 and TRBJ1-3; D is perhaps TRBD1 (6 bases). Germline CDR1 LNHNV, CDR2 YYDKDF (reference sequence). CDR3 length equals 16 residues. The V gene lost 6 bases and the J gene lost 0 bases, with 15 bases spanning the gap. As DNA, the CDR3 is TGTGCCACCAGGACAGGAGACTACTTCTCTGGAAACACCATATATTTT. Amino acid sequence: CATRTGDYFSGNTIYF.

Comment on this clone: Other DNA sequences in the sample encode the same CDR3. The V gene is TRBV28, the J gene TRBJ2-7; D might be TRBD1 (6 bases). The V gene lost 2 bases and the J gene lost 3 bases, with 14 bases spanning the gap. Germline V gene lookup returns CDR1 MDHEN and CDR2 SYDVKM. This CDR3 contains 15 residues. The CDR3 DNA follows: TGTGCCAGCAGTTTAGGGGCAGGGGTTGTCTACGAGCAGTACTTC. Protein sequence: CASSLGAGVVYEQYF. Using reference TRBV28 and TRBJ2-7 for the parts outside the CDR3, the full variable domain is DVKVTQSSRYLVKRTGEKVFLECVQDMDHENMFWYRQDPGLGLRLIYFSYDVKMKEKGDIPEGYSVSREKKERFSLILESASTNQTSMYLCASSLGAGVVYEQYFGPGTRLTVT.

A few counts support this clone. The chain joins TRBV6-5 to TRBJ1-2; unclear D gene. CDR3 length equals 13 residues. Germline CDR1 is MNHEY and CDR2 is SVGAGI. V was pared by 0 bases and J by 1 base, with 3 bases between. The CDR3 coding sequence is TGTGCCAGCAGTTACTCCGGTAACTATGGCTACACCTTC. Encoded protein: CASSYSGNYGYTF.

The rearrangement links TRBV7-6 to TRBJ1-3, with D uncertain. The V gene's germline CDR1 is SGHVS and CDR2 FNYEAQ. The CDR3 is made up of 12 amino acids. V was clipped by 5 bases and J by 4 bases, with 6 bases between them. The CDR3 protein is CASSLEGNTIYF. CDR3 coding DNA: TGTGCCAGCAGCCTGGAGGGAAACACCATATATTTT.

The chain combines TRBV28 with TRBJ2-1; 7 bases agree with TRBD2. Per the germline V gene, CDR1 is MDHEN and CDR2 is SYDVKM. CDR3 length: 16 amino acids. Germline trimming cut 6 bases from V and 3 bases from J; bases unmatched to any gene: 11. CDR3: CASSPSGLAVYNEQFF. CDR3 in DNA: TGTGCCAGCAGCCCCTCCGGGCTAGCGGTCTACAATGAGCAGTTCTTC.

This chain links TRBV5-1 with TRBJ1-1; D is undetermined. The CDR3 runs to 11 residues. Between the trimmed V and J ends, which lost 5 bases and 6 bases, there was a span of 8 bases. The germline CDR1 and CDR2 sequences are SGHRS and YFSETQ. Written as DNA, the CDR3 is TGCGCCAGCAGTTTAGAGGCTGAAGCTTTCTTT. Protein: CASSLEAEAFF. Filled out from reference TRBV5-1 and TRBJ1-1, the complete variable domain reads KAGVTQTPRYLIKTRGQQVTLSCSPISGHRSVSWYQQTPGQGLQFLFEYFSETQRNKGNFPGRFSGRQFSNSRSEMNVSTLELGDSALYLCASSLEAEAFFGQGTRLTVV.

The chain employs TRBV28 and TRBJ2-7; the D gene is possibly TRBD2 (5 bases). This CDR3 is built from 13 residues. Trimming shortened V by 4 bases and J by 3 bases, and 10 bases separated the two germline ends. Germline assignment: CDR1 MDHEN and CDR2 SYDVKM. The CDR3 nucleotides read TGTGCCAGCAGTTCCGTGGGAGTCTACGAGCAGTACTTC. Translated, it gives CASSSVGVYEQYF.

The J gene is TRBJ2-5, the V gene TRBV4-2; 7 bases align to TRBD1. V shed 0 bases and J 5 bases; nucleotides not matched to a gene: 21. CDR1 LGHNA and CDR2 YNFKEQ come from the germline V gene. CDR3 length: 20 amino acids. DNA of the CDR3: TGTGCCAGCAGCCAAGATCTTTTTTTCGTAGGGGGCCGCAGACTGGAGACCCAGTACTTC. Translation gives CASSQDLFFVGGRRLETQYF.

CDR3 coding DNA: TGTGCCAGCAGCTTAACTCCTACGGGAGGCTACAATGAGCAGTTCTTC. This translates into CASSLTPTGGYNEQFF. The chain carries TRBV7-3 and TRBJ2-1, with 7 bases identical to TRBD2. The CDR3 runs to 16 residues. The V segment lost 0 bases and the J segment 3 bases; nucleotides outside the gene matches: 5. CDR1 and CDR2 (germline): SGHTA, FQGTGA.

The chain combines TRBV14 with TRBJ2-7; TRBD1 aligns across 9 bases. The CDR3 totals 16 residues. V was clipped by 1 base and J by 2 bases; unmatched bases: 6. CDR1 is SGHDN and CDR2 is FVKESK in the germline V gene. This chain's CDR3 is CASSQVGQGRTYEQYF. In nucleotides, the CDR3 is TGTGCCAGCAGCCAAGTCGGACAGGGGAGGACCTACGAGCAGTACTTC.

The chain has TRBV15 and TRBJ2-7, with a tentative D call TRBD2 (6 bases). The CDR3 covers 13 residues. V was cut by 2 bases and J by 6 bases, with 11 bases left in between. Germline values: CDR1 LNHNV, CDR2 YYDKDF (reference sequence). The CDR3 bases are TGTGCCACCAGCAGACCTCAGGGACTCGAGCAGTACTTC. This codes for CATSRPQGLEQYF.

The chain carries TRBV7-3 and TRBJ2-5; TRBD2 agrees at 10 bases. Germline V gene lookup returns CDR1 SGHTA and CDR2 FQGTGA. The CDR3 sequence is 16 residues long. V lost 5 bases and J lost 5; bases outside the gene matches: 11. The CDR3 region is CASSNSAAGGQETQYF. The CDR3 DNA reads TGTGCCAGCAGCAACAGCGCAGCGGGAGGGCAGGAGACCCAGTACTTC.

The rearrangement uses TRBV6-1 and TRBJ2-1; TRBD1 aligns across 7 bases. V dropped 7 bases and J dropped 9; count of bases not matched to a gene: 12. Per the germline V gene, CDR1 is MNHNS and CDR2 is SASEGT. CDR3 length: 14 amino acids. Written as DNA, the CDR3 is TGTGCCAGCAATCCGGGACAGCGGCCAGGTGAGCAGTTCTTC. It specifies CASNPGQRPGEQFF.

The CDR3 DNA follows: TGTGCCATCAGTAGCGGGGCCGGGTACGAGCAGTACTTC. This codes for CAISSGAGYEQYF. The chain carries TRBV10-3 and TRBJ2-7, with 7 bases matching TRBD2. The CDR3 consists of 13 residues. Germline V gene data show CDR1 as ENHRY and CDR2 as SYGVKD. The V segment lost 5 bases and the J segment 4 bases; nucleotides outside the gene matches: 5.

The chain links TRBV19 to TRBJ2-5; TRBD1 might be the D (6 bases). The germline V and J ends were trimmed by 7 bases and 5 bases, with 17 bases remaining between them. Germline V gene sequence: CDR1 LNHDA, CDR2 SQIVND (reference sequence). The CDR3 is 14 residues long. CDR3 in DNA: TGTGCCAGTAACATGGGGGCGATCGGGGAGACCCAGTACTTC. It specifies CASNMGAIGETQYF.